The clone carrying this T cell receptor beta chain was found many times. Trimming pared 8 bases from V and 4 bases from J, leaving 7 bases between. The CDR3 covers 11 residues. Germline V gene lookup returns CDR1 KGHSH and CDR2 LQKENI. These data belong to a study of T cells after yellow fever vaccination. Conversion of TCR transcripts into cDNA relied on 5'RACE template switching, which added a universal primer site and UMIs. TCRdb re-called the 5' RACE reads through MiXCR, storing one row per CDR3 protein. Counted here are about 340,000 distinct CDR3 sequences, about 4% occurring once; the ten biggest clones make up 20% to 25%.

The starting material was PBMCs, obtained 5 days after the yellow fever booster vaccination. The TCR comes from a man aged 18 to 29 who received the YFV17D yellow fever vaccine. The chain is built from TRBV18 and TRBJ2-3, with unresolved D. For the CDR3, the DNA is TGTGCCAGCAGCCCGGCAGATACGCAGTATTTT. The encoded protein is CASSPADTQYF.